Each of the 25 T cell receptor beta chains below was sequenced from the same sample in a study of T cells in Graves' hyperthyroidism and ophthalmopathy. RNA transcripts provided the source from which TCR beta CDR3 regions were amplified. RT-PCR in the first round (using the HTBI primer set) targeted the TCR CDR3. TCRdb re-called the multiplex PCR reads through MiXCR, storing one row per CDR3 protein. The repertoire has a few hundred thousand distinct CDR3 sequences, roughly 20% of them found once; the top ten carry about 38%. What was sequenced was blood. The receptors shown here come from a young man with Graves' ophthalmopathy.

A note on this clonotype: A much larger clone differs by one base, so this may be a read error. The genes are TRBV10-3 and TRBJ2-7, with 10 positions matching TRBD1. The length of the CDR3 is 16 residues. The germline CDR1 and CDR2 sequences are ENHRY and SYGVKD. The CDR3 sequence: CAVSESWTGGSYEQYF. CDR3 DNA: TGTGCCGTCAGTGAGTCGTGGACAGGGGGATCCTACGAGCAGTACTTC.

In its sample, this clonotype was seen a few times. The CDR3 nucleotides are TGTGCCAGCAGCCGCCTCGGGGGTTTCACCTTC. It translates to CASSRLGGFTF. The chain has TRBV3-1 and TRBJ1-2; D perhaps matches TRBD1 (5 bases). The germline gives CDR1 LGHDT, CDR2 YNNKEL (reference sequence). V was cut by 4 bases and J by 13 bases, with 13 bases left in between. The CDR3 length is 11 residues.

This clonotype was detected ten times or more. V and J are TRBV5-1 and TRBJ1-4, with D maybe TRBD1 (5 bases). This CDR3 is 14 amino acids long. Trimming cost V 2 bases and J 5 bases, with 10 bases left between them. The germline V gene encodes CDR1 SGHRS and CDR2 YFSETQ. The CDR3 here is CASSLAGTNEKLFF. DNA for the CDR3: TGCGCCAGCAGCTTAGCGGGGACCAATGAAAAACTGTTTTTT.

This clonotype was found a few times. The chain combines TRBV15 with TRBJ2-7; possibly TRBD1 for D (5 bases). Per germline, CDR1 LNHNV and CDR2 YYDKDF (reference sequence). The CDR3 is made up of 13 amino acids. V shed 3 bases and J shed 3 bases, with 9 bases lying between them. CDR3 DNA sequence: TGTGCCACCAGCAGTCAGGGAAACTACGAGCAGTACTTC. This translates into CATSSQGNYEQYF.

The CDR3 here is CASSVQGTYGYTF. For the CDR3, the DNA is TGTGCCAGTAGTGTTCAGGGAACCTATGGCTACACCTTC. This chain links TRBV19 with TRBJ1-2; weak D call: TRBD1 (5 bases). Trimming stripped 5 bases from V and 4 bases from J, with 11 bases between. Germline V lookup: CDR1 LNHDA, CDR2 SQIVND (reference sequence). The CDR3 extends over 13 amino acids.

There are a few counts of this clonotype. The genes are TRBV4-1 and TRBJ2-7, with 8 bases that match TRBD2. CDR1 and CDR2 (germline): MGHRA, YSYEKL. The CDR3 is made up of 13 amino acids. The junction had 4 bases not matched to a gene; V was cut back by 2 bases and J by 7 bases. In DNA, the CDR3 is TGCGCCAGCAGCCAACCAGCGGGGGAGGAGCAGTACTTC. Translated: CASSQPAGEEQYF.

This clonotype came up a few times. This rearrangement joins TRBV20-1 to TRBJ1-5; tentative D call: TRBD1 (6 bases). The CDR3 loop spans 12 amino acids. The germline V gene encodes CDR1 DFQATT and CDR2 SNEGSKA (reference sequence). Trimming cost V 6 bases and J 12 bases, with 18 bases left between them. CDR3: CSAEEGVSGQHF. The CDR3 region has the DNA TGCAGTGCAGAGGAGGGGGTCTCGGGCCAGCATTTT.

At least ten counts were recorded for this clonotype. The chain has TRBV6-1 and TRBJ1-5; D possibly corresponds to TRBD1 (5 bases). There are 15 residues in the CDR3. Germline V gene lookup returns CDR1 MNHNS and CDR2 SASEGT. Trimming took 4 bases from V and 2 from J, leaving 12 bases between them. The CDR3 loop reads CASSAPGGRNQPQHF. The CDR3, as DNA: TGTGCCAGCAGTGCTCCTGGGGGACGCAATCAGCCCCAGCATTTT.

In its sample, this clonotype was seen many times. The chain uses TRBV12-3 or TRBV12-4 and TRBJ2-7; D gene uncertain. This CDR3 region has 12 residues. V gave up 5 bases and J gave up 4 bases, with 9 bases separating them. CDR3 amino acids: CASSPPGYEQYF. The CDR3 nucleotides are TGTGCCAGCAGTCCCCCTGGGTACGAGCAGTACTTC.

Comment on this clonotype: At one end, the junction sequence differs from germline, possibly due to a read error. The CDR3 coding sequence is TGTGCCAGCAGCTCAATGACTAGCCACCAAAAGACCCAGTACTTC. Translating it yields CASSSMTSHQKTQYF. J is TRBJ2-5 and V is TRBV7-9; the match to TRBD2 covers 7 bases. This CDR3 has 15 amino acids. Looked up from germline, CDR1 is SEHNR and CDR2 is FQNEAQ (reference sequence).

The V call is TRBV10-2, the J call TRBJ2-5; 9 nucleotides agree with TRBD2. The V gene's germline CDR1 is WSHSY and CDR2 SAAADI. This CDR3 is built from 14 residues. The ends lost 6 bases at V and 5 bases at J; junction bases unmatched: 7. DNA of the CDR3: TGCGCCAGCAGAGCGACTAGCGGCGGGGAGACCCAGTACTTC. Translating it yields CASRATSGGETQYF.

The CDR3 coding sequence is TGTGCCAGCAGCGTAGAACAGATACCTAATTCACCCCTCCACTTT. Translation: CASSVEQIPNSPLHF. The rearrangement joins TRBV9 to TRBJ1-6, with D hard to call. Germline CDR1 and CDR2: SGDLS and YYNGEE. The CDR3 consists of 15 residues. V lost 0 bases and J 6 bases, leaving 10 bases between the germline ends.

In this sample, this clonotype turned up a few times. The rearrangement uses TRBV20-1 and TRBJ1-6; no definite D call. The length of the CDR3 is 11 residues. Trimming took 6 bases from V and 6 from J, leaving 6 bases between them. CDR1 is DFQATT, CDR2 SNEGSKA, per germline (reference sequence). The CDR3 region has the DNA TGCAGTGCGTGGACTAATTCACCCCTCCACTTT. As protein: CSAWTNSPLHF.

The gene calls are TRBV11-1 and TRBJ2-3; TRBD2 matches 9 bases. The CDR3 sequence is 16 residues long. With 5 bases clipped from V and 2 bases from J, the junction kept 8 bases outside the gene matches. CDR1 SGHAT and CDR2 FQDESV come from the germline V gene (reference sequence). The CDR3 here is CASSAGLADFTDTQYF. The DNA for the CDR3 is TGTGCCAGCAGCGCGGGACTAGCAGATTTCACAGATACGCAGTATTTT.

The sample holds a few counts of this clonotype. The gene calls are TRBV5-1 and TRBJ2-2; D tentatively fits TRBD1 or TRBD2 (5 bases each). Germline V gives CDR1 SGHRS, CDR2 YFSETQ. This CDR3 spans 14 amino acids. Trimming left V 4 bases short and J 3 bases short, with 10 bases between. CDR3 sequence: CASSRDVDTGELFF. CDR3 in DNA: TGCGCCAGCAGCCGGGACGTCGACACCGGGGAGCTGTTTTTT.

The table lists this clonotype with a few counts. The chain employs TRBV24-1 and TRBJ1-2; D not certain. This CDR3 region has 12 residues. Trimming removed 4 bases from V and 8 bases from J, with 10 bases in between. Germline V gene lookup returns CDR1 KGHDR and CDR2 SFDVKD. The CDR3 DNA reads as TGTGCCACCAGTGACCCCCTCGGGGGCTACACCTTC. Translated, it gives CATSDPLGGYTF.

V is TRBV5-1 and J is TRBJ2-7; unclear D gene. CDR1 is SGHRS and CDR2 is YFSETQ in the germline V gene. The CDR3 totals 14 residues. Trimming cost V 2 bases and J 3 bases, with 12 bases left between them. The CDR3 loop is CASSLRQEYYEQYF. CDR3 sequence (DNA): TGCGCCAGCAGCTTAAGACAAGAATACTACGAGCAGTACTTC.

This clonotype was recorded at least ten times. V and J are TRBV6-5 and TRBJ2-5; maybe TRBD1 (7 bases). The CDR3 is 15 amino acids. The V end was cut by 2 bases, the J end by 1 base, with 11 bases between. CDR1 and CDR2 from the germline V gene are MNHEY and SVGAGI. The CDR3 spells CASSYGQGGQETQYF. The CDR3 nucleotides are TGTGCCAGCAGTTACGGGCAGGGGGGCCAAGAGACCCAGTACTTC.

This clonotype was counted many times. This chain joins TRBV6-5 and TRBJ1-1, with D possibly being TRBD1 (5 bases). Trimming pared 2 bases from V and 9 bases from J, leaving 13 bases between. The germline V gene has CDR1 MNHEY and CDR2 SVGAGI. The CDR3 has 13 amino acids. The CDR3 DNA reads TGTGCCAGCAGTTACGGGGCGCCTCCGAAAGCTTTCTTT. Amino acids: CASSYGAPPKAFF.

This clonotype came up a few times. The chain has TRBV12-3 or TRBV12-4 and TRBJ2-2, with TRBD2 identical over 8 bases. The ends lost 8 bases at V and 4 bases at J; junction bases unmatched: 6. The CDR3 totals 14 residues. DNA of the CDR3: TGTGCCAGCCCCGGGACTAGGTCCACCGGGGAGCTGTTTTTT. It yields the protein CASPGTRSTGELFF.

This clonotype was seen ten or more times. V gene TRBV2 combines with J gene TRBJ2-3, with 9 bases that match TRBD2. Germline V gene sequence: CDR1 SNHLY, CDR2 FYNNEI. The CDR3 extends over 15 amino acids. The junction had 5 bases not matched to a gene; V was cut back by 5 bases and J by 2 bases. The CDR3 DNA reads TGTGCCAGCAGTATAGCGGGGGCCCTCACAGATACGCAGTATTTT. This translates into CASSIAGALTDTQYF.

This clonotype was recorded many times. Sequence at one end of the junction differs from germline and may be a read error. This chain uses TRBV5-1 with TRBJ2-7, with 8 bases aligning to TRBD2. The CDR3 consists of 13 residues. The germline gives CDR1 SGHRS, CDR2 YFSETQ. Written as DNA, the CDR3 is TGTGCCAGCAGCTTGGCGGGGGGAAACGAGCAGTACTTC. Protein product: CASSLAGGNEQYF.

The chain recombines TRBV5-1 with TRBJ2-5, with 11 bases matching TRBD1. Germline-derived CDR1 and CDR2 are SGHRS and YFSETQ. The CDR3 loop spans 15 amino acids. The V gene end was trimmed by 3 bases and the J gene end by 4 bases; junction bases not matched to a gene: 5. The CDR3 nucleotides are TGCGCCAGCAGCTCCTGGACAGGGGGCACAGAGACCCAGTACTTC. Protein sequence: CASSSWTGGTETQYF.

On this clonotype: This may come from a read error, since a much larger clone is one base off. Lacking the conserved final phenylalanine or tryptophan, this CDR3 likely reflects a read error. This sequence joins TRBV7-2 and TRBJ2-7; 7 nucleotides agree with TRBD1. Germline CDR1 and CDR2: SGHTA and FQGNSA. The V gene end was trimmed by 1 base and the J gene end by 1 base; junction bases not matched to a gene: 4. The CDR3 runs to 15 residues. The CDR3 region is CASSLGDRHSYEQYL. CDR3 bases: TGTGCCAGCAGCTTAGGGGACAGACATTCCTACGAGCAGTACCTC.

The chain carries TRBV5-1 and TRBJ1-2, with D unresolved. The CDR3 is 15 residues long. Trimming removed 0 bases at V and 3 bases at J, with 12 bases between. Germline lookup yields CDR1 SGHRS and CDR2 YFSETQ. CDR3 loop: CASSLDGSADYGYTF. The CDR3 nucleotides are TGCGCCAGCAGCTTGGATGGGTCAGCTGACTATGGCTACACCTTC.